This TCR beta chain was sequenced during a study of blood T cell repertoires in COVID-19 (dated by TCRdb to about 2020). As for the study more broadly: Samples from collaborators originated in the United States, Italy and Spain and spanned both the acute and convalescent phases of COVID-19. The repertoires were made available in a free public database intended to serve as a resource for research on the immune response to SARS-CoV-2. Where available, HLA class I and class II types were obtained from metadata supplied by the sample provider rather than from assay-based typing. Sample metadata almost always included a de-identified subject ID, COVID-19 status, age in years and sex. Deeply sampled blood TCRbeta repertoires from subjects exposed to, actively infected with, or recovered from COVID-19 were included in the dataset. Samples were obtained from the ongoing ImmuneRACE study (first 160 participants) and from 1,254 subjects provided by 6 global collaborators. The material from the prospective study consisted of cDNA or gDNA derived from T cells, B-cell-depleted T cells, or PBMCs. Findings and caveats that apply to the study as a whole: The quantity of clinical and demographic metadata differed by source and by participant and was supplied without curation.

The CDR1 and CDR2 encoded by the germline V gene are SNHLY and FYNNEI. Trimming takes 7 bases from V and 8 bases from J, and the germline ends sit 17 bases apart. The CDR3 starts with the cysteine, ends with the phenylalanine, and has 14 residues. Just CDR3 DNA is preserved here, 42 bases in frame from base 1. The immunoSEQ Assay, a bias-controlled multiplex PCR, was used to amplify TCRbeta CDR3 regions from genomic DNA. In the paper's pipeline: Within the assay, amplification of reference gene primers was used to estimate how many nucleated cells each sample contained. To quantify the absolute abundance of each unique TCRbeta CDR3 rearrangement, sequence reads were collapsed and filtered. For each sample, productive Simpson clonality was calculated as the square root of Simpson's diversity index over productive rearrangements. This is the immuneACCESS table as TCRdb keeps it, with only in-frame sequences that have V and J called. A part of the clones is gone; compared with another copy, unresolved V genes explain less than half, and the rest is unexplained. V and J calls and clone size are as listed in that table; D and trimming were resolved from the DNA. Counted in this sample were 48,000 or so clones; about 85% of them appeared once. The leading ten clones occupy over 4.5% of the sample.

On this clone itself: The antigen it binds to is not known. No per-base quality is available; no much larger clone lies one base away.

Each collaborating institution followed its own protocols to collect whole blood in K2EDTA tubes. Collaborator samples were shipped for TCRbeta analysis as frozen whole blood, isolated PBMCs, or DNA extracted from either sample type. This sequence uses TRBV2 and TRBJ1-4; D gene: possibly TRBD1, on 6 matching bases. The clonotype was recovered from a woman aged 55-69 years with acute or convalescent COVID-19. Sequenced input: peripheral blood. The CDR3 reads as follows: CASINRVVGEKLFF. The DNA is TGTGCCAGCATTAACAGGGTCGTGGGGGAAAAACTGTTTTTT.